This T cell receptor (beta chain) emerged from a study of blood T cell repertoires in COVID-19. Looking at the study overall: The United States, Italy and Spain provided the acute and convalescent COVID-19 samples. In each case, the material was cDNA or gDNA derived from T cells, B-cell-depleted T cells, or PBMCs.

In the study's own analysis: Reference gene primers were amplified, and this amplification served to estimate nucleated cell counts. The repertoire was sequenced with immunoSEQ multiplex PCR; TCRdb's copy has only in-frame clones and lacks some. That table gives V, J and clone size, and the DNA gave D and trimming. The sample has around 170,000 clones, about 80% seen once. The length of the CDR3 is 12 residues. The V gene's germline CDR1 is LNHDA and CDR2 SQIVND (reference sequence). Trimming took off 5 bases at V and 0 bases at J, with 4 bases between the two ends. Sequencing input: peripheral blood. V and J are TRBV19 and TRBJ1-1; D gene uncertain. The clonotype was recovered from a man aged 30 to 39 with active or convalescent COVID-19. CDR3 nucleotides: TGTGCCAGTAGTCGGTTGAACACTGAAGCTTTCTTT. This sequence encodes CASSRLNTEAFF.